The entry that follows covers one T cell receptor beta chain sequence. No antigen is known for it. The CDR3 is 20 residues long. Trimming removed 0 bases from V and 0 bases from J, with 22 bases in between. Germline CDR1 reads SGHRS; CDR2 reads YFSETQ. The source of the sample is a study of T-cell reconstitution after alpha-beta-depleted transplantation in children. Study-wide results and caveats: About two months after transplant, alpha-beta T cells reportedly came from several hundred expanded graft clones.

During its preparation, the TCRbeta library received unique molecular identifiers. TCRdb itself ran the PCR reads through MiXCR, one entry per CDR3 protein. The sample shows 600,000 to 800,000 distinct CDR3 sequences, approximately 14% of them seen only once. The chain joins TRBV5-1 to TRBJ2-4; TRBD2 might be the D (6 bases). Material: PBMCs, obtained before TCRalphabeta/CD19-depleted stem cell transplant. The receptor's source is a girl aged 2-10 years with congenital amegakaryocytic thrombocytopenia, due to receive a stem cell transplant. The DNA of the CDR3 is TGCGCCAGCAGCTTGGCCCGCACATCTAGGACTAAAAGAGCCAAAAACATTCAGTACTTC. It yields the protein CASSLARTSRTKRAKNIQYF.